This T cell receptor (beta chain) was captured in a study of blood T cell repertoires in COVID-19. Study-wide background: Italy, Spain and the United States were the sources of the convalescent and acute COVID-19 samples.

Here immunoSEQ multiplex PCR was the method, and the copy in TCRdb shows in-frame clones only, minus some. In the table there are 150,000 to 200,000 clones, roughly 81% of which are singletons. Germline values: CDR1 LNHDA, CDR2 SQIVND (reference sequence). V gave up 9 bases and J gave up 3 bases, with 12 bases separating them. The CDR3 covers 12 residues. The chain employs TRBV19 and TRBJ2-7, with D tentatively TRBD2 (6 bases). The specimen was peripheral blood. The TCR comes from a woman older than 75 with COVID-19, enrolled during active disease. The DNA of the CDR3 is TGTGCCAGGGGAGGACCATACTACGAGCAGTACTTC. Translation: CARGGPYYEQYF.